Reported below is one T cell receptor beta chain. The sample belongs to a study of brain T cells in children with intractable seizures. Between the trimmed V and J ends, which lost 1 base and 1 base, there was a span of 10 bases. The V gene's germline CDR1 is LNHNV and CDR2 YYDKDF (reference sequence). The CDR3 extends over 15 amino acids. Described time point: blood from clinic visit 5 months post-surgery; TSC patient then seizure free. Only cases whose brain tissue showed the highest T cell transcript signatures were sequenced. Patients received at least one anti-epileptic drug before surgery. Measured with immunoSEQ multiplex PCR; TCRdb has only the in-frame clones, and not every one. The data show hundreds of thousands of clones, 93% seen once.

Sequenced material: peripheral blood, taken more than 4 months after surgery. The chain couples TRBV15 to TRBJ2-5; unclear D gene. This receptor was taken from a boy under two years old with tuberous sclerosis and intractable seizures. In nucleotides, the CDR3 is TGTGCCACCAGCAGAGGGATCGGGCCCCAAGAGACCCAGTACTTC. Its translation is CATSRGIGPQETQYF.